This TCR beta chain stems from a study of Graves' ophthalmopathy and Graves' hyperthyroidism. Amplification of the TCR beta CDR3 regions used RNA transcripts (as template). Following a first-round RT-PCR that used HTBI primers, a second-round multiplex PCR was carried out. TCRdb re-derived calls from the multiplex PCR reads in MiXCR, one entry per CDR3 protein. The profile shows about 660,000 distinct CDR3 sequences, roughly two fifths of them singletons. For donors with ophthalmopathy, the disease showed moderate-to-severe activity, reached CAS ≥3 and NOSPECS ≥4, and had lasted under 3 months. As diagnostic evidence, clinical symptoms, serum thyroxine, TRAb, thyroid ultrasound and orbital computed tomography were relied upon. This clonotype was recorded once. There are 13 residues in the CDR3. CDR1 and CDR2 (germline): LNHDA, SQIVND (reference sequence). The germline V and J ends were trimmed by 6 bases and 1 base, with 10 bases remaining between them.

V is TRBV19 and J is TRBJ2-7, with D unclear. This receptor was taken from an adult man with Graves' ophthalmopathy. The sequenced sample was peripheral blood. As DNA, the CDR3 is TGTGCCAGTAGACCCTCTCCGTCCTACGAGCAGTACTTC. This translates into CASRPSPSYEQYF.